What follows is one TCR beta chain and its context. Its antigen is currently unknown. The entry originates in a study of T cell responses to AZD1222 COVID-19 vaccine. General study points: Spike as a whole was targeted by vaccine-associated CD4 TCRs, dominant at 160-218 and 743-854.

Sequencing used immunoSEQ multiplex PCR; TCRdb keeps in-frame clones, though not all of them. The table lists some 120,000 clones, less than 90% of them singletons. Germline lookup yields CDR1 MNHEY and CDR2 SVGEGT. The CDR3 has 17 residues. The ends lost 2 bases at V and 1 base at J; junction bases unmatched: 8. Sequencing used peripheral blood, obtained on day 0 of AZD1222 vaccination. The receptor was derived from an adult in good health. The chain employs TRBV6-2 or TRBV6-3 and TRBJ2-3, with 8 positions matching TRBD2. The CDR3 sequence is CASSYPRGVLGTDTQYF. The CDR3, as DNA: TGTGCCAGCAGTTACCCGCGGGGGGTGCTAGGCACAGATACGCAGTATTTT.